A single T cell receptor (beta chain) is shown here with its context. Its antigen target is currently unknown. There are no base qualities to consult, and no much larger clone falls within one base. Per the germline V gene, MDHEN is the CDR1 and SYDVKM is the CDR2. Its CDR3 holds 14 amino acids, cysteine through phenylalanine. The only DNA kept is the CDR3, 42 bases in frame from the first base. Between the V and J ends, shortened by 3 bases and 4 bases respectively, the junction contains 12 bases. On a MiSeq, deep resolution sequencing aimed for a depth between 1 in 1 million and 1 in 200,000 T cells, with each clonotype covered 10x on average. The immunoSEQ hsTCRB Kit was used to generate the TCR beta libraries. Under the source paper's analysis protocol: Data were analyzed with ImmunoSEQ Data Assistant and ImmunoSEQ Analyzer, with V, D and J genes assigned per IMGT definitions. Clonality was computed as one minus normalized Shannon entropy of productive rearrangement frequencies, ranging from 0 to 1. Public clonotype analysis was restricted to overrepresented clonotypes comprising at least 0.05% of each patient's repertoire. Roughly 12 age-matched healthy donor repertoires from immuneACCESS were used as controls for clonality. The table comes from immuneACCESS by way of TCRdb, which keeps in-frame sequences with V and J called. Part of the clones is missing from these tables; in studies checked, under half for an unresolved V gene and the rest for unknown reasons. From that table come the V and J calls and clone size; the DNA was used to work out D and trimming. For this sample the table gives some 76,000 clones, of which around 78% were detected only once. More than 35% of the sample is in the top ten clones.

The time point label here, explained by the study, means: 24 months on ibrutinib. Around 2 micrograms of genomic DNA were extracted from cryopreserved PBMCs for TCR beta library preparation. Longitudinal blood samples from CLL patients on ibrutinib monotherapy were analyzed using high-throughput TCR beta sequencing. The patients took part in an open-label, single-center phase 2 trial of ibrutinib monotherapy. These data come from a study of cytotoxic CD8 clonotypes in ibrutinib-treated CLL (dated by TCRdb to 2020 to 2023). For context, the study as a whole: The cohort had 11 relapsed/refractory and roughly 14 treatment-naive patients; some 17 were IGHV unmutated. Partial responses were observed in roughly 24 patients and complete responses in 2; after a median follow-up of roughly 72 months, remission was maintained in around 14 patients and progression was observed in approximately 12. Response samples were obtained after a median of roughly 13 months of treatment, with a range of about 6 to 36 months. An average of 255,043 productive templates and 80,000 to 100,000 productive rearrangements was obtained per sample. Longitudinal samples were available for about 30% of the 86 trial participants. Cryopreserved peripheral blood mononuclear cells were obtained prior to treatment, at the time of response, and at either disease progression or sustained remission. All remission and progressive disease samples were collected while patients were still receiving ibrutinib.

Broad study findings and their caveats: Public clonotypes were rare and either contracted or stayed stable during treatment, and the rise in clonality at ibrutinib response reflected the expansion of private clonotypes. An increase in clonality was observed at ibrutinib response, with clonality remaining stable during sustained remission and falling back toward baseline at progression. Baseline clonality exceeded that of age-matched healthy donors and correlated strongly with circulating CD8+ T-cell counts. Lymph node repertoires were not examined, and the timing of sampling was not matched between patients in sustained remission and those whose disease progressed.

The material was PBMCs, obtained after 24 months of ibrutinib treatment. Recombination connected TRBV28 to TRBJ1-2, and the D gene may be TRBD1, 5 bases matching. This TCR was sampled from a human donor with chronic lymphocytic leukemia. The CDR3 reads CASSFVRGSYGYTF. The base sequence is TGTGCCAGCAGTTTTGTAAGGGGTTCCTATGGCTACACCTTC.